The 4 T cell receptor beta chains reported below all come from one sample, sequenced in a study of T cell changes during pregnancy in multiple sclerosis. Generated by immunoSEQ multiplex PCR, the TCRdb table keeps only in-frame clones and is missing some. The table has approximately 82,000 clones, about 93% seen once. The sequenced sample was CD4+ T cells from peripheral blood mononuclear cells, obtained in the second trimester of pregnancy. These receptors came from a female donor with multiple sclerosis, enrolled in a pregnancy study.

The V gene is TRBV7-2, the J gene TRBJ1-5, with TRBD1 identical over 10 bases. With V trimmed by 6 bases and J by 1 base, 6 bases remained unmatched. In germline, CDR1 is SGHTA, CDR2 FQGNSA. There are 16 residues in the CDR3. DNA for the CDR3: TGTGCCAGCAGTCGAAGACAGGGGGCAAGCAATCAGCCCCAGCATTTT. Translated, it gives CASSRRQGASNQPQHF.

The rearrangement joins TRBV27 to TRBJ2-4, with D possibly TRBD2 on 6 matching bases. Trimming removed 5 bases at V and 2 bases at J, with 16 bases between. CDR3 size: 16 residues. Germline-derived CDR1 and CDR2 are MNHEY and SMNVEV (reference sequence). CDR3 amino acids: CASSRKAGFTKNIQYF. CDR3 DNA: TGTGCCAGCAGTAGAAAAGCGGGCTTTACCAAAAACATTCAGTACTTC.

This rearrangement joins TRBV30 to TRBJ1-1; D remains unclear. Germline V gene sequence: CDR1 GTSNPN, CDR2 SVGIG (reference sequence). This CDR3 is 14 amino acids long. V lost 0 bases and J 3 bases, leaving 11 bases between the germline ends. The CDR3 DNA is TGTGCCTGGAGTGTTTTAGCCAGCTACACTGAAGCTTTCTTT. This gives the protein CAWSVLASYTEAFF. Supplemented by reference TRBV30 and TRBJ1-1, the full variable domain reads SQTIHQWPATLVQPVGSPLSLECTVEGTSNPNLYWYRQAAGRGLQLLFYSVGIGQISSEVPQNLSASRPQDRQFILSSKKLLLSDSGFYLCAWSVLASYTEAFFGQGTRLTVV.

This clone was detected a few times. The chain carries TRBV9 and TRBJ1-3; D is undetermined. Germline assignment: CDR1 SGDLS and CDR2 YYNGEE. Trimming took off 2 bases at V and 0 bases at J, with 6 bases between the two ends. The CDR3 is made up of 14 amino acids. The CDR3 loop is CASSVSFSGNTIYF. The CDR3 bases are TGTGCCAGCAGCGTGTCGTTCTCTGGAAACACCATATATTTT.